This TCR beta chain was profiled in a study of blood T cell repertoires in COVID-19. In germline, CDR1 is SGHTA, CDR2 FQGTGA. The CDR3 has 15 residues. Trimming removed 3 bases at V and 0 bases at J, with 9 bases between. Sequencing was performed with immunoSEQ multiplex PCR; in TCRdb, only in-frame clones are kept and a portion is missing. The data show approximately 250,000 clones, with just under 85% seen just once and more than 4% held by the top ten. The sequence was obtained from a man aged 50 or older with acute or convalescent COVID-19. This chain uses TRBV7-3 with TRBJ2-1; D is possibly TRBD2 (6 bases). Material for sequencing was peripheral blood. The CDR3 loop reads CASSFSGSSYNEQFF. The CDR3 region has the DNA TGTGCCAGCAGCTTTAGCGGAAGCTCCTACAATGAGCAGTTCTTC.